Each of the 23 T cell receptor beta chains below was sequenced from the same sample in a study of beta chain features in type 1 diabetes. As every portion of the isolated RNA was reverse transcribed, the sequencing read expressed TCRB transcripts. The assay was immunoSEQ multiplex PCR, and TCRdb's table has in-frame clones only and misses some. Here the sample spans hundreds of thousands of clones, 13% being singletons. Study outcomes and limitations: Type 1 diabetes patients showed a moderate but significant shortening of TCRB CDR3s in all four CD4+ subsets.

These receptors' targets are unknown. Sequencing used naive CD4+ T cells from blood. These receptor sequences come from a man aged 18 to 30 with type 1 diabetes.

The sample holds a few counts of this clone. The chain carries TRBV5-1 and TRBJ2-3, with 10 bases fitting TRBD2. Germline CDR1 SGHRS, CDR2 YFSETQ. The CDR3 extends over 17 amino acids. Unmatched junction bases numbered 9, after V lost 4 bases and J lost 1 base. CDR3 coding DNA: TGCGCCAGCAGCGGGGTATTCCTAGCGGGGGGCACAGATACGCAGTATTTT. It yields the protein CASSGVFLAGGTDTQYF.

The V gene is TRBV2, the J gene TRBJ2-5; a possible D gene is TRBD1 (5 bases). Trimming cost V 1 base and J 1 base, with 10 bases left between them. Germline V gene sequence: CDR1 SNHLY, CDR2 FYNNEI. The CDR3 is 15 residues long. CDR3 in amino acids: CASSEEGQGQETQYF. CDR3 nucleotides: TGTGCCAGCAGTGAAGAGGGGCAGGGCCAAGAGACCCAGTACTTC. Using reference TRBV2 and TRBJ2-5 for the parts outside the CDR3, the full variable domain is EPEVTQTPSHQVTQMGQEVILRCVPISNHLYFYWYRQILGQKVEFLVSFYNNEISEKSEIFDDQFSVERPDGSNFTLKIRSTKLEDSAMYFCASSEEGQGQETQYFGPGTRLLVL.

The sample holds a few counts of this clone. This chain connects TRBV9 to TRBJ2-1; D unclear. V was shortened by 4 bases and J by 0 bases, with 11 bases between the two germline ends. The CDR3 is made up of 15 amino acids. Germline CDR1 reads SGDLS; CDR2 reads YYNGEE. CDR3 sequence: CASSPPPSSYNEQFF. CDR3 coding DNA: TGTGCCAGCAGCCCTCCGCCTAGCTCCTACAATGAGCAGTTCTTC.

The chain recombines TRBV7-2 with TRBJ2-5, with D unresolved. The CDR3 consists of 14 residues. Germline V CDR1 and CDR2: SGHTA, FQGNSA. Trimming took off 2 bases at V and 1 base at J, with 8 bases between the two ends. The CDR3: CASSLILVQETQYF. CDR3 sequence (DNA): TGTGCCAGCAGCTTAATCTTAGTCCAAGAGACCCAGTACTTC.

This clone was counted only a few times. The chain employs TRBV27 and TRBJ2-3, with D possibly being TRBD1 (5 bases). Germline CDR1 and CDR2: MNHEY and SMNVEV (reference sequence). V dropped 5 bases and J dropped 1 base, with 13 bases sitting between them. The CDR3 is 15 amino acids. The CDR3 DNA reads TGTGCCAGCAGTCTATGGAGCAGGGGCACAGATACGCAGTATTTT. Encoded protein: CASSLWSRGTDTQYF.

J is TRBJ2-5 and V is TRBV10-3, with 8 bases fitting TRBD2. The ends lost 7 bases at V and 5 bases at J; junction bases unmatched: 9. The length of the CDR3 is 14 residues. Germline CDR1 and CDR2: ENHRY and SYGVKD. This CDR3 is CAIKGGGSGETQYF. CDR3 DNA sequence: TGTGCCATCAAAGGCGGGGGGTCCGGTGAGACCCAGTACTTC.

This clone has a handful of counts. This chain connects TRBV9 to TRBJ2-3; D remains unclear. The V end was cut by 1 base, the J end by 4 bases, with 4 bases between. The CDR3 is made up of 12 amino acids. CDR1 SGDLS and CDR2 YYNGEE come from the germline V gene. The CDR3 region has the DNA TGTGCCAGCAGCGTACAGGCAGATACGCAGTATTTT. The encoded protein is CASSVQADTQYF.

This clone was detected only a few times. The V call is TRBV6-5, the J call TRBJ2-4; maybe TRBD2 (6 bases). Germline V gives CDR1 MNHEY, CDR2 SVGAGI. The CDR3 is made up of 14 amino acids. Trimming removed 8 bases at V and 0 bases at J, with 11 bases between. CDR3 amino acids: CASRGFLAKNIQYF. CDR3 in DNA: TGTGCCAGCCGGGGGTTCCTAGCCAAAAACATTCAGTACTTC.

V usage is TRBV10-3 and J usage is TRBJ2-1; 14 nucleotides match TRBD2. Germline V gene sequence: CDR1 ENHRY, CDR2 SYGVKD. V shed 0 bases, J shed 7 bases, and the junction held 2 bases outside the gene matches. This CDR3 spans 16 amino acids. CDR3 loop: CAISESGLAGGNEQFF. As DNA, the CDR3 is TGTGCCATCAGTGAGTCCGGACTAGCGGGGGGAAATGAGCAGTTCTTC.

This chain uses TRBV5-1 with TRBJ2-3, with 9 positions matching TRBD2. CDR1 and CDR2 from the germline V gene are SGHRS and YFSETQ. CDR3 length equals 16 residues. V lost 0 bases, J lost 4 bases, and 6 bases stayed unmatched. CDR3 in DNA: TGCGCCAGCAGCTTGGCCGCTAGCGGGGCCGCAGATACGCAGTATTTT. Protein product: CASSLAASGAADTQYF.

This clone was counted only a few times. The chain employs TRBV7-2 and TRBJ2-1, with D uncertain. V shed 6 bases and J shed 7 bases, with 13 bases lying between them. Germline V gene data show CDR1 as SGHTA and CDR2 as FQGNSA. The CDR3 totals 13 residues. The CDR3 here is CASRLIMLNEQFF. In DNA, the CDR3 is TGTGCCAGCAGACTCATCATGCTAAATGAGCAGTTCTTC.

This clone was observed a few times. V and J are TRBV29-1 and TRBJ2-6, with D unresolved. CDR1 and CDR2 (germline): SQVTM, ANQGSEA. The V gene lost 5 bases and the J gene lost 0 bases, with 11 bases spanning the gap. The CDR3 runs to 15 residues. CDR3 DNA sequence: TGCAGCGTTTCGACTTGGAGCTCTGGGGCCAACGTCCTGACTTTC. Translated, it gives CSVSTWSSGANVLTF.

This clone appeared a few times. The sample has other DNA sequences that encode this CDR3 too. V and J are TRBV27 and TRBJ1-1; no reliable D call. V was cut by 6 bases and J by 5 bases, with 13 bases left in between. Germline CDR1 is MNHEY and CDR2 is SMNVEV (reference sequence). This CDR3 is 13 amino acids long. The CDR3 DNA reads TGTGCCAGCAGCCTTTTTCTCGGTACTGAAGCTTTCTTT. Translating it yields CASSLFLGTEAFF.

This clone came up a few times. The genes are TRBV7-9 and TRBJ2-1, with TRBD1 matching 7 bases. V dropped 3 bases and J dropped 6; count of bases not matched to a gene: 5. CDR3 size: 14 residues. Germline V lookup: CDR1 SEHNR, CDR2 FQNEAQ (reference sequence). The CDR3 region has the DNA TGTGCCAGCAGCTTCCGACAGGGTGGCAATGAGCAGTTCTTC. Protein product: CASSFRQGGNEQFF. Drawing the rest from reference TRBV7-9 and TRBJ2-1, the complete variable domain is DTGVSQNPRHKITKRGQNVTFRCDPISEHNRLYWYRQTLGQGPEFLTYFQNEAQLEKSRLLSDRFSAERPKGSFSTLEIQRTEQGDSAMYLCASSFRQGGNEQFFGPGTRLTVL.

The chain combines TRBV4-1 with TRBJ1-1; D ambiguous. The CDR3 has 14 amino acids. The V gene lost 3 bases and the J gene lost 7 bases, with 15 bases spanning the gap. Germline loops: CDR1 MGHRA, CDR2 YSYEKL. In DNA form, the CDR3 reads TGCGCCAGCAGCCAGCGGACCCTACGGGGTGAAGCTTTCTTT. Translated: CASSQRTLRGEAFF.

The gene calls are TRBV15 and TRBJ2-5; the match to TRBD2 covers 7 bases. From germline, CDR1 is LNHNV and CDR2 YYDKDF (reference sequence). This CDR3 has 17 amino acids. The V and J ends lost 1 base and 4 bases, in that order; junction bases with no gene match: 12. CDR3 DNA sequence: TGTGCCACCAGCAGAGGACTGGCGGGGGACTACGGAGAGACCCAGTACTTC. It specifies CATSRGLAGDYGETQYF.

This clone appeared a single time. The gene calls are TRBV10-3 and TRBJ2-7; tentative D call: TRBD2 (5 bases). Germline-derived CDR1 and CDR2 are ENHRY and SYGVKD. This CDR3 spans 14 amino acids. V was shortened by 0 bases and J by 2 bases, with 8 bases between the two germline ends. CDR3 in amino acids: CAISESGEAYEQYF. The CDR3 DNA sequence: TGTGCCATCAGTGAGTCCGGGGAAGCCTACGAGCAGTACTTC.

This clone was observed a handful of times. This specimen includes other DNA sequences encoding the same CDR3. The chain is built from TRBV2 and TRBJ1-2; D gene unclear. Germline V gene sequence: CDR1 SNHLY, CDR2 FYNNEI. This CDR3 has 12 residues. V lost 1 base to trimming and J lost 3 bases, with 3 bases between them. The CDR3 DNA is TGTGCCAGCAGTGAAGGAGACTATGGCTACACCTTC. Amino acid sequence: CASSEGDYGYTF. Together with reference TRBV2 and TRBJ1-2, the CDR3 gives the full variable domain: EPEVTQTPSHQVTQMGQEVILRCVPISNHLYFYWYRQILGQKVEFLVSFYNNEISEKSEIFDDQFSVERPDGSNFTLKIRSTKLEDSAMYFCASSEGDYGYTFGSGTRLTVV.

This clone was detected a few times. The V gene is TRBV30, the J gene TRBJ2-1, with 7 bases that match TRBD1. Germline lookup yields CDR1 GTSNPN and CDR2 SVGIG (reference sequence). Losses at the gene ends were 3 bases for V and 9 bases for J; bases not matched to a gene: 8. The CDR3 has 13 amino acids. The CDR3 nucleotides are TGTGCCTGGAGAGCAGGGGGTAAGGGTGAGCAGTTCTTC. Residues: CAWRAGGKGEQFF.

This clone was seen a few times. The rearrangement joins TRBV18 to TRBJ1-6, with a possible D match to TRBD1 (5 bases). Germline CDR1 KGHSH, CDR2 LQKENI. This CDR3 has 13 amino acids. V was cut by 3 bases and J by 6 bases, with 6 bases left in between. CDR3 sequence reads: CASSPGPNSPLHF. The CDR3 DNA sequence: TGTGCCAGCTCACCGGGACCTAATTCACCCCTCCACTTT.

The gene calls are TRBV25-1 and TRBJ1-1; no reliable D call. The V gene lost 5 bases and the J gene lost 1 base, with 11 bases spanning the gap. Germline V gene data show CDR1 as MGHDK and CDR2 as SYGVNS. The length of the CDR3 is 14 residues. The CDR3 is CASSHPGPNTEAFF. In nucleotides, the CDR3 is TGTGCCAGCAGTCACCCCGGACCGAACACTGAAGCTTTCTTT.

This clone was seen a handful of times. The chain combines TRBV25-1 with TRBJ2-4; maybe TRBD2 (5 bases). This CDR3 has 13 amino acids. The germline V and J ends were trimmed by 4 bases and 15 bases, with 19 bases remaining between them. Germline V gives CDR1 MGHDK, CDR2 SYGVNS. The DNA for the CDR3 is TGTGCCAGCAGTGGAGCCCGGGCCCCACGGGGGTACTTC. It yields the protein CASSGARAPRGYF.

J is TRBJ2-7 and V is TRBV11-2; perhaps TRBD2 as D (5 bases). With 2 bases removed from V and 6 bases from J, the gap between germline ends came to 8 bases. This CDR3 is built from 12 residues. The germline gives CDR1 SGHAT, CDR2 FQNNGV. The CDR3, as DNA: TGTGCCAGCAGCTTAACCGGGATCGAGCAGTACTTC. Its translation is CASSLTGIEQYF.